Listed below are T cell receptor beta chains from one sample, sequenced in a study of T cells in Graves' hyperthyroidism and ophthalmopathy. In TCRdb, the multiplex PCR reads were re-called with MiXCR into one record per CDR3 protein. Of hundreds of thousands of distinct CDR3 sequences in the sample, 20% to 25% were seen once. The sequencing sample was made of blood. These receptors came from a man aged 30 to 45 with Graves' ophthalmopathy. Each CDR3 is given with its conserved first and last residue.

>TRBJ2-1|TRBV6-2/TRBV6-3
CASSNRDSQFF
>TRBJ2-2|TRBV11-3
CASSSGYINTGELFF
>TRBJ1-1|TRBV7-9
CASSPHDRPLEAFF
>TRBJ2-1|TRBV20-1
CSARDLSTYVYNEQFF
>TRBJ2-1|TRBV7-3
CASSLHGTSGNDEQFF
>TRBJ2-7|TRBV12-3/TRBV12-4
CASGRDSREQYF
>TRBJ2-1|TRBV5-1
CASSILTTSSYNEQFF
>TRBJ1-5|TRBV2
CASSREGPGEQPQHF
>TRBJ2-3|TRBV5-1
CASSLALTALSADTQYF
>TRBJ2-1|TRBV3-1
CASSPGWGRAPKQFF
>TRBJ1-4|TRBV6-1
CASRPGKAATNEKLFF
>TRBJ2-7|TRBV6-9
CANSYRDSYEQYF
>TRBJ1-2|TRBV10-1
CASSPAGANYGYTF
>TRBJ2-5|TRBV20-1
CSALAGGVETQYF
>TRBJ1-1|TRBV6-4
CASSAGSDTEAFF
>TRBJ2-5|TRBV20-1
CSARGDLQETQYF
>TRBJ2-5|TRBV27
CASSAFGTGWETQYF
>TRBJ2-5|TRBV20-1
CSASEGAEETQYF
>TRBJ2-5|TRBV10-3
CAIRDPAVQETQYF
>TRBJ1-6|TRBV5-6
CASSSLGQGNSPLHF
>TRBJ1-1|TRBV12-3/TRBV12-4
CASTNNIQAFF
>TRBJ1-6|TRBV30
CAWGLGYSSYNSPLHF
>TRBJ1-4|TRBV20-1
CSAYKATNEKLFF
>TRBJ2-7|TRBV3-1
CASSRLYGPYEQYF
>TRBJ1-1|TRBV10-3
CAISEAGARTEAFF
>TRBJ2-3|TRBV9
CASSTPRTSGRAGDTQYF
>TRBJ2-1|TRBV29-1
CSGLSGPYNEQFF
>TRBJ2-1|TRBV11-3
CASSSGSGSSYNEQFF
>TRBJ1-2|TRBV29-1
CSVEQARDRAYTF
>TRBJ2-3|TRBV20-1
CSARGGQLTDTQYF
>TRBJ2-1|TRBV11-3
CASSPGTSGSPYNEQFF
>TRBJ2-7|TRBV5-5
CASSLSSESGSEQYF
>TRBJ2-7|TRBV11-2
CASSLGGGSSPYEQYF
>TRBJ2-3|TRBV24-1
CATSQGALTDTQYF
>TRBJ2-2|TRBV19
CASSPDGITGELFF
>TRBJ2-7|TRBV4-1
CASSRNFFGTGSYEQYF
>TRBJ1-2|TRBV19
CASNPRSPNYGYTF
>TRBJ2-3|TRBV2
CASSSSGIVTDTQYF
>TRBJ2-5|TRBV5-1
CASSLVDSSQETQYF
>TRBJ2-3|TRBV5-4
CASRRNTGATDTQYF
>TRBJ2-7|TRBV7-3
CASSLSGGPLYEQYF
>TRBJ2-7|TRBV15
CATSRDTFSSYEQYF